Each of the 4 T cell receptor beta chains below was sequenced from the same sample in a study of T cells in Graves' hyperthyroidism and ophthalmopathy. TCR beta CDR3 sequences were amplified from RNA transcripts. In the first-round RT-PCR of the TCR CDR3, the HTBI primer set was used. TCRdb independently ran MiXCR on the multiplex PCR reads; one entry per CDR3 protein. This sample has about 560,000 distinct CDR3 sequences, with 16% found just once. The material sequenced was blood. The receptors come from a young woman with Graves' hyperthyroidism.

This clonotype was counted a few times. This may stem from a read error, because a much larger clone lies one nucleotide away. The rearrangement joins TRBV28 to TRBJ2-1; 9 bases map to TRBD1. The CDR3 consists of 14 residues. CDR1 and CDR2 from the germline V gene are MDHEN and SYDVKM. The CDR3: CDTISGTGFHEQFF. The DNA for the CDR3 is TGTGACACTATCTCCGGGACAGGGTTCCATGAGCAGTTCTTC.

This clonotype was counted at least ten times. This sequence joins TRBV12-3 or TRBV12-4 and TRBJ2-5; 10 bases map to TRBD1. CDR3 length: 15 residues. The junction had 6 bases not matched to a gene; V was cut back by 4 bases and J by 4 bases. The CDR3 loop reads CASSSLTGGGETQYF. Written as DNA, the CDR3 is TGTGCCAGCAGTTCCCTGACAGGGGGCGGAGAGACCCAGTACTTC.

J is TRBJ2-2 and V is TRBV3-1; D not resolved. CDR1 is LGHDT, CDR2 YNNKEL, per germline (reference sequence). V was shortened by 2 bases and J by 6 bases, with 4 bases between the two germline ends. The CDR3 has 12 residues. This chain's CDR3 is CASSQSSGELFF. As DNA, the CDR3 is TGTGCCAGCAGCCAATCTTCCGGGGAGCTGTTTTTT.

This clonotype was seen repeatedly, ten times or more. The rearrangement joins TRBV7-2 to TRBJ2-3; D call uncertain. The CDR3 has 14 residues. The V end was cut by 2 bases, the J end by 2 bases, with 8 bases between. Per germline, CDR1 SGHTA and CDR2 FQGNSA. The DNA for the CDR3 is TGTGCCAGCAGCTTATTACAGAACACAGATACGCAGTATTTT. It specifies CASSLLQNTDTQYF. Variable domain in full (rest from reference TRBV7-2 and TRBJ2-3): GAGVSQSPSNKVTEKGKDVELRCDPISGHTALYWYRQSLGQGLEFLIYFQGNSAPDKSGLPSDRFSAERTGGSVSTLTIQRTQQEDSAVYLCASSLLQNTDTQYFGPGTRLTVL.